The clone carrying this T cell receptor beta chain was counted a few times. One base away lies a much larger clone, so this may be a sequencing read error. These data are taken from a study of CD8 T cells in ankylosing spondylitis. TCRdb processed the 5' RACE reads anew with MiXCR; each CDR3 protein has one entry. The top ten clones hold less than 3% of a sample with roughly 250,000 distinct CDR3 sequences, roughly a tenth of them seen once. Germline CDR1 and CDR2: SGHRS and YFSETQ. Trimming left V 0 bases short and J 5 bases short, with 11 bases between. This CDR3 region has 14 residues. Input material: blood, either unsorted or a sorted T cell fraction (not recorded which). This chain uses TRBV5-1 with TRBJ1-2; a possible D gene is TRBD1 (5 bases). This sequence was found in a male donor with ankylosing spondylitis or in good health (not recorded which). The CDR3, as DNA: TGCGCCAGCAGCTTGGAAAGGGGCGGTTATGGCTACACCTTC. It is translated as CASSLERGGYGYTF.